This TCR beta chain was recovered during a study of control samples from healthy donors and cancer patients. The data were produced by immunoSEQ multiplex PCR, yet TCRdb's version contains in-frame clones alone and is incomplete. The profile shows about 42,000 clones, 70% to 90% of them singletons. Trimming took off 5 bases at V and 11 bases at J, with 15 bases between the two ends. This CDR3 contains 12 residues. This receptor was identified in a man aged 60-69 years in good health. Material for sequencing was blood. The rearrangement links TRBV12-3 or TRBV12-4 to TRBJ1-1; no clear D gene. CDR3 coding DNA: TGTGCCAGCAGTCCTAACTCTTGGGCGGCTTTCTTT. Protein: CASSPNSWAAFF.